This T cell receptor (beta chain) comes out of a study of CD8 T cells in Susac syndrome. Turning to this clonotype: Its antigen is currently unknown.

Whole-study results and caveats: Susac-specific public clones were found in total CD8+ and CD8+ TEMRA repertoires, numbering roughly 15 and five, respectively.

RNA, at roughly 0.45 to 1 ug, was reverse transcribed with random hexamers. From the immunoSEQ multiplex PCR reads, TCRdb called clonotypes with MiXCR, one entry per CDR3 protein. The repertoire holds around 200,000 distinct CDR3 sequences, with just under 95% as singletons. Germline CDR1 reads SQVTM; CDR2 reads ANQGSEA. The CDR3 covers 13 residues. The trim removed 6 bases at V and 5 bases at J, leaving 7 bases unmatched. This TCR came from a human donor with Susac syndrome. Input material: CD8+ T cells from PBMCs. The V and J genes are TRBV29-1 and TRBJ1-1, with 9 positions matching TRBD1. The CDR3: CSVANRGLTEAFF. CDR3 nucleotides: TGCAGCGTGGCGAACAGGGGGCTGACTGAAGCTTTCTTT.